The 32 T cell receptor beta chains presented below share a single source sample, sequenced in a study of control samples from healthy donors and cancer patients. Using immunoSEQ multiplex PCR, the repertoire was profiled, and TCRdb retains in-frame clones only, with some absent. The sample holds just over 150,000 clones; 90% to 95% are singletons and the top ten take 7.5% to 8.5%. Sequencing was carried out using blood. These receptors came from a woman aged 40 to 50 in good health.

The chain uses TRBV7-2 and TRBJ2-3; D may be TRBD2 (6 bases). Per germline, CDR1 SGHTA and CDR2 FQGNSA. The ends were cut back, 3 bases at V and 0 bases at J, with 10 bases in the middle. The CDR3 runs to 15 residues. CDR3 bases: TGTGCCAGCAGCTTGAGGGGACTTAGCACAGATACGCAGTATTTT. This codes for CASSLRGLSTDTQYF.

The CDR3: CASSDQGARDTEAFF. Written as DNA, the CDR3 is TGTGCCAGCAGTGACCAGGGGGCGAGGGACACTGAAGCTTTCTTT. The V gene is TRBV6-1, the J gene TRBJ1-1, with 8 bases lining up with TRBD1. The CDR3 spans 15 residues. Germline CDR1 and CDR2: MNHNS and SASEGT. With 3 bases clipped from V and 3 bases from J, the junction kept 6 bases outside the gene matches.

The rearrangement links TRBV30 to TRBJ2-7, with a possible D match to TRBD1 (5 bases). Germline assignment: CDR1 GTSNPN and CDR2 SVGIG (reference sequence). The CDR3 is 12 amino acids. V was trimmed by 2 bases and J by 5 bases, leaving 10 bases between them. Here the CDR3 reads CAWSPAGHEQYF. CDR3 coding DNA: TGTGCCTGGAGTCCGGCAGGGCACGAGCAGTACTTC.

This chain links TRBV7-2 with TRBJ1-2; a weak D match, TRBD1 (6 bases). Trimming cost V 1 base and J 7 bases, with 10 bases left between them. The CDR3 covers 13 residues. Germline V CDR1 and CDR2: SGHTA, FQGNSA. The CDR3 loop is CASSLDPGVGYTF. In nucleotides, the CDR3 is TGTGCCAGCAGCTTAGACCCAGGGGTTGGCTACACCTTC.

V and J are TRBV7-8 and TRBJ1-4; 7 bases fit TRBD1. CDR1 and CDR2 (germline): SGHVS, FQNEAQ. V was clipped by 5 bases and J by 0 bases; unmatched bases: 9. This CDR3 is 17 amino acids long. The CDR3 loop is CASSPGQLIATNEKLFF. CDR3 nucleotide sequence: TGTGCCAGCAGCCCGGGACAGCTCATTGCAACTAATGAAAAACTGTTTTTT. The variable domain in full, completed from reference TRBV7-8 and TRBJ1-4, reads GAGVSQSPRYKVAKRGQDVALRCDPISGHVSLFWYQQALGQGPEFLTYFQNEAQLDKSGLPSDRFFAERPEGSVSTLKIQRTQQEDSAVYLCASSPGQLIATNEKLFFGSGTQLSVL.

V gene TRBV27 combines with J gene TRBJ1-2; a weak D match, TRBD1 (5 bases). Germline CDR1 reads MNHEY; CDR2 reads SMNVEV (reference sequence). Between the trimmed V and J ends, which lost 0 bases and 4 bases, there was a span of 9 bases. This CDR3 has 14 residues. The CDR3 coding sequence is TGTGCCAGCAGTTTATCTGGGGCTACCTATGGCTACACCTTC. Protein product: CASSLSGATYGYTF.

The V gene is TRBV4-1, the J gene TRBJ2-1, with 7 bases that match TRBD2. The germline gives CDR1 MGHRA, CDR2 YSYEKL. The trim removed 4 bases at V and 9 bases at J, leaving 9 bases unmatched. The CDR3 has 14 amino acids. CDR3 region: CASSLYEAGVEQFF. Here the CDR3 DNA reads TGCGCCAGCAGCCTTTATGAGGCGGGAGTTGAGCAGTTCTTC.

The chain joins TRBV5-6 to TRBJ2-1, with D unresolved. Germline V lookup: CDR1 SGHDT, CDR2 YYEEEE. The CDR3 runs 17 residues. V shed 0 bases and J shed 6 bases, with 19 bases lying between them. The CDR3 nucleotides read TGTGCCAGCAGCTTGGTTGGTTCGGCTGCCGGGCGCAATGAGCAGTTCTTC. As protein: CASSLVGSAAGRNEQFF.

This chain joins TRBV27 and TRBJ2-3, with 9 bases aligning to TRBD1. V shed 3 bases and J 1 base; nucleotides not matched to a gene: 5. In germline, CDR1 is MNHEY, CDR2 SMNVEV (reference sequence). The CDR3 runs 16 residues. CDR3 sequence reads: CASSLGTGYGTDTQYF. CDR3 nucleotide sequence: TGTGCCAGCAGTTTGGGGACAGGGTACGGCACAGATACGCAGTATTTT.

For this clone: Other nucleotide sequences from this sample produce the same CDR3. The CDR3 DNA reads as TGTGCCAGCAGCTTAGCCCGGGGGGGCTATGGCTACACCTTC. Encoded protein: CASSLARGGYGYTF. This chain links TRBV11-2 with TRBJ1-2, with TRBD1 as a possible D gene (5 bases). The length of the CDR3 is 14 residues. V was cut by 1 base and J by 4 bases, with 10 bases left in between. CDR1 and CDR2 from the germline V gene are SGHAT and FQNNGV. Combining the CDR3 with reference TRBV11-2 and TRBJ1-2 gives the whole variable domain EAGVAQSPRYKIIEKRQSVAFWCNPISGHATLYWYQQILGQGPKLLIQFQNNGVVDDSQLPKDRFSAERLKGVDSTLKIQPAKLEDSAVYLCASSLARGGYGYTFGSGTRLTVV.

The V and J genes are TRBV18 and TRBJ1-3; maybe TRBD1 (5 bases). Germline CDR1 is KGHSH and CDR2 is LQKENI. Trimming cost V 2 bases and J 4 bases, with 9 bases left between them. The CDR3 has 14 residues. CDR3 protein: CASSPLGDGNTIYF. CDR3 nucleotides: TGTGCCAGCTCACCATTGGGGGACGGAAACACCATATATTTT.

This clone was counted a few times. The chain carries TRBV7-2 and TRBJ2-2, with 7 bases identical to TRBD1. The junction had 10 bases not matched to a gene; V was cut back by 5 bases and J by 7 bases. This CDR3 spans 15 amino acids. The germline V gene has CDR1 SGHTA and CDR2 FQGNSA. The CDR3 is CASSPRQGLGGELFF. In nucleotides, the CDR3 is TGTGCCAGCAGCCCGCGACAGGGTCTGGGCGGGGAGCTGTTTTTT.

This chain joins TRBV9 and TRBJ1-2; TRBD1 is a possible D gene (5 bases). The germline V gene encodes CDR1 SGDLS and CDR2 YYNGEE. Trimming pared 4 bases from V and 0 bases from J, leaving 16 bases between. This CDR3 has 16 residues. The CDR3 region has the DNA TGTGCCAGCAGCTTTCTCGCGACAGTAGCTAACTATGGCTACACCTTC. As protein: CASSFLATVANYGYTF.

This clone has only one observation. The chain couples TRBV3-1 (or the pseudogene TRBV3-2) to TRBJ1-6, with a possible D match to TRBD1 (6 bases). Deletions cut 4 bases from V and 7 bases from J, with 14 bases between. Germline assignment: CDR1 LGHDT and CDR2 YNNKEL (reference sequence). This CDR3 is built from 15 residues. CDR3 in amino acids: CASSREGTQNSPLHF. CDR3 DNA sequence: TGTGCCAGCAGCCGGGAAGGGACACAGAATTCACCCCTCCACTTT.

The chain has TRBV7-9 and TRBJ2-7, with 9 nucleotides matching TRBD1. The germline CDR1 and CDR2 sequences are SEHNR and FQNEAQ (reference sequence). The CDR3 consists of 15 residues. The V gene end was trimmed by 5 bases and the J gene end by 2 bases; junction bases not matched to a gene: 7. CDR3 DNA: TGTGCCAGCAGCCTCCGGGGACAGGGCGCCTACGAGCAGTACTTC. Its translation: CASSLRGQGAYEQYF.

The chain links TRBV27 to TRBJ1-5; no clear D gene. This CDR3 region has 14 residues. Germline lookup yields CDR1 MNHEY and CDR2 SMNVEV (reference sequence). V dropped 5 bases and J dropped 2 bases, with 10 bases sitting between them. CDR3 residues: CASSPRPGNQPQHF. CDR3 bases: TGTGCCAGCAGTCCAAGACCCGGCAATCAGCCCCAGCATTTT.

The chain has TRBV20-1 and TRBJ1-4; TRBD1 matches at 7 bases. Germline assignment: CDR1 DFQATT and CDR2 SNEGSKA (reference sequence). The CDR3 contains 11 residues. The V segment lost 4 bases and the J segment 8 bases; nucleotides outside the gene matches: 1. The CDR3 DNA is TGCAGTGCTATGGACAGGGAAAAACTGTTTTTT. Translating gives CSAMDREKLFF.

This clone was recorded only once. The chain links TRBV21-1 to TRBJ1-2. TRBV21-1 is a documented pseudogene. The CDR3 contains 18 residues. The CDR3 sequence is CASSKKGGAGDHNYGYTF. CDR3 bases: TGTGCCAGCAGCAAAAAAGGGGGGGCAGGGGACCATAACTATGGCTACACCTTC.

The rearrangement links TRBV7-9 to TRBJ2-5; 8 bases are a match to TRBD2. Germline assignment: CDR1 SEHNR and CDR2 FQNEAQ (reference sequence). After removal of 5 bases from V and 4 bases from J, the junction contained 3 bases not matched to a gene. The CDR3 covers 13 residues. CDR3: CASSPRGGETQYF. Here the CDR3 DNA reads TGTGCCAGCAGCCCTCGGGGGGGAGAGACCCAGTACTTC.

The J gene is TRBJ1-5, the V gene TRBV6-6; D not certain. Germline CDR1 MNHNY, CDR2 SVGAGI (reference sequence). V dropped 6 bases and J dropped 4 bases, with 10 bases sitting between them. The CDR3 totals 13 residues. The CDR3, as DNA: TGTGCCAGCAGCCCGCTTAAAAATCAGCCCCAGCATTTT. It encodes CASSPLKNQPQHF.

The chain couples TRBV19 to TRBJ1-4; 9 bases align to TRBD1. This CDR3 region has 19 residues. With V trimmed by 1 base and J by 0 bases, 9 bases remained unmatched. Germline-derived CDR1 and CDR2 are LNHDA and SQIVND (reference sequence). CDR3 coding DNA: TGTGCCAGTAGTATAGCCGGGACAGGGAGGGGTGCAACTAATGAAAAACTGTTTTTT. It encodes CASSIAGTGRGATNEKLFF.

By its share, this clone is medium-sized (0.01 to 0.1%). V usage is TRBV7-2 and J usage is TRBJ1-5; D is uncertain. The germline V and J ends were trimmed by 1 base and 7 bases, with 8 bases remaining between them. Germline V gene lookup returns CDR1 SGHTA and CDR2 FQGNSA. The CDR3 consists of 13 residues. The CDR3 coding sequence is TGTGCCAGCAGCTTAGAGAGGCCCCAGCCCCAGCATTTT. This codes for CASSLERPQPQHF.

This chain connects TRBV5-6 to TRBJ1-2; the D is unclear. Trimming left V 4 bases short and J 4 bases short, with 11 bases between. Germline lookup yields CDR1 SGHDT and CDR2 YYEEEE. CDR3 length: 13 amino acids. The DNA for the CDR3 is TGTGCCAGCAGCCAGACTGAGGGCTATGGCTACACCTTC. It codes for CASSQTEGYGYTF.

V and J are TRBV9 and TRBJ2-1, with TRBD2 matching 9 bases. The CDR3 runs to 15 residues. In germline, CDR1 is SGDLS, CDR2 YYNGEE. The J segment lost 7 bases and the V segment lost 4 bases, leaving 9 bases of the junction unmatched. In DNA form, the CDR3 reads TGTGCCAGCAGCCCGGCGGGAGGGCAATCGAATGAGCAGTTCTTC. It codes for CASSPAGGQSNEQFF.

The CDR3 DNA reads TGTGCCAGCAGCTTAGATCGGGTGTCTGGAAACACCATATATTTT. Protein sequence: CASSLDRVSGNTIYF. V gene TRBV11-2 combines with J gene TRBJ1-3; D gene ambiguous. Trimming took off 0 bases at V and 1 base at J, with 7 bases between the two ends. The CDR3 runs 15 residues. Germline V gene lookup returns CDR1 SGHAT and CDR2 FQNNGV. Full variable domain (rest looked up from reference TRBV11-2 and TRBJ1-3): EAGVAQSPRYKIIEKRQSVAFWCNPISGHATLYWYQQILGQGPKLLIQFQNNGVVDDSQLPKDRFSAERLKGVDSTLKIQPAKLEDSAVYLCASSLDRVSGNTIYFGEGSWLTVV.

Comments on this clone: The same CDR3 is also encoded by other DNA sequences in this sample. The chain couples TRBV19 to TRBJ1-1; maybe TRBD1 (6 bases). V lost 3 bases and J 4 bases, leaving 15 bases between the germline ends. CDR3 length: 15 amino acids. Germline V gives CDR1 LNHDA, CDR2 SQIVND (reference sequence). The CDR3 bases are TGTGCCAGTAGTATCACGGGGGGGCTGGGCACTGAAGCTTTCTTT. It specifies CASSITGGLGTEAFF.

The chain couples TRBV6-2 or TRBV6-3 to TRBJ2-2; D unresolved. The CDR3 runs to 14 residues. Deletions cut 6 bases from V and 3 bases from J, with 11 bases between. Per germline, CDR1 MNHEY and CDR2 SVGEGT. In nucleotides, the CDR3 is TGTGCCAGCAGCCCCGCCCGGGACACCGGGGAGCTGTTTTTT. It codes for CASSPARDTGELFF.

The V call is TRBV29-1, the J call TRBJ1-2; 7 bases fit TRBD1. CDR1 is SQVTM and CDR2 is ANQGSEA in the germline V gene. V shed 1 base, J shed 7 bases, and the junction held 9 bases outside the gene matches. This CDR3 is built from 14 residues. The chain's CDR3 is CSVEVFQGVSGYTF. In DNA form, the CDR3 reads TGCAGCGTTGAAGTTTTTCAGGGGGTCTCTGGCTACACCTTC.

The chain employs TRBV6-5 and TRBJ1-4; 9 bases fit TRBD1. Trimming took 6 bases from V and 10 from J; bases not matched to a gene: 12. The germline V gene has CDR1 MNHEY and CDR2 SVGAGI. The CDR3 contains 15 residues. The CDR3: CASSRTGTGSGKLFF. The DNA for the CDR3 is TGTGCCAGCAGCCGGACCGGGACAGGGAGTGGAAAACTGTTTTTT.

This chain's CDR3 is CASSLELWRVGRNEQYF. DNA for the CDR3: TGCGCCAGCAGCTTGGAGCTATGGCGGGTGGGGAGAAACGAGCAGTACTTC. This chain links TRBV5-1 with TRBJ2-7; D is possibly TRBD2 (5 bases). V gave up 0 bases and J gave up 5 bases, with 21 bases separating them. Germline V gene data show CDR1 as SGHRS and CDR2 as YFSETQ. The CDR3 runs 17 residues.

This chain's CDR3 is CASSQAVRDRGGDTQYF. The CDR3 DNA reads TGCGCCAGCAGCCAAGCCGTCCGGGACAGGGGAGGGGATACGCAGTATTTT. The chain joins TRBV4-1 to TRBJ2-3; 10 positions agree with TRBD1. Germline lookup yields CDR1 MGHRA and CDR2 YSYEKL. The junction had 10 bases not matched to a gene; V was cut back by 1 base and J by 6 bases. This CDR3 spans 17 amino acids.

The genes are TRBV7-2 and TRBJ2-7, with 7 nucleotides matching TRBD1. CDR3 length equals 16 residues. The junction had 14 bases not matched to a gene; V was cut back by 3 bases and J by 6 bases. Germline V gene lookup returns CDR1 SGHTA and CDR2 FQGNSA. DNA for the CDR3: TGTGCCAGCAGCTTCCCCGGACAGGCTTTTTTTAGCGAGCAGTACTTC. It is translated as CASSFPGQAFFSEQYF.